A single sample gave rise to the 23 T cell receptor beta chains below, sequenced in a study of CD8+ T cells in alopecia areata. cDNA serving as the sequencing template came from extracted, reverse transcribed RNA. The method was immunoSEQ multiplex PCR; TCRdb's version includes in-frame clones alone and lacks a portion of them. This table has 150,000 to 200,000 clones, around three fifths appearing once. The treatment here: oral pan-JAK inhibitor, 5-10 mg twice daily. Sequencing was performed on CD4+ T cells sorted from blood, taken at week 24, from a patient treated with tofacitinib. The receptor set was obtained from a human donor with alopecia areata.

This clone was seen more than once but under ten times. V gene TRBV27 combines with J gene TRBJ1-2; 7 bases match TRBD1. Germline assignment: CDR1 MNHEY and CDR2 SMNVEV (reference sequence). The CDR3 consists of 18 residues. Trimming at V came to 5 bases and at J to 3 bases, leaving 18 bases not matched to a gene. The CDR3: CASSATGDFFMEDYGYTF. CDR3 in DNA: TGTGCCAGCAGTGCAACAGGGGACTTCTTTATGGAGGACTATGGCTACACCTTC.

This clone was picked up a small number of times. This chain links TRBV5-6 with TRBJ1-5; no clear D gene. The CDR3 is 14 residues long. V was trimmed by 4 bases and J by 1 base, leaving 9 bases between them. CDR1 and CDR2 (germline): SGHDT, YYEEEE. The DNA of the CDR3 is TGTGCCAGCAGCCCCGGTTTGAGCAATCAGCCCCAGCATTTT. It specifies CASSPGLSNQPQHF. Based on the CDR3 plus reference TRBV5-6 and TRBJ1-5, the full variable domain is DAGVTQSPTHLIKTRGQQVTLRCSPKSGHDTVSWYQQALGQGPQFIFQYYEEEERQRGNFPDRFSGHQFPNYSSELNVNALLLGDSALYLCASSPGLSNQPQHFGDGTRLSIL.

This clone was picked up a small number of times. This chain connects TRBV25-1 to TRBJ1-2; 9 positions agree with TRBD1. J gave up 0 bases and V 3 bases, and 2 bases lay outside the gene matches. This CDR3 is built from 15 residues. CDR1 is MGHDK, CDR2 SYGVNS, per germline. In nucleotides, the CDR3 is TGTGCCAGCAGTGATTGGGACAGGGCTAACTATGGCTACACCTTC. Translating gives CASSDWDRANYGYTF.

V is TRBV5-1 and J is TRBJ1-1; D uncertain. Germline CDR1 reads SGHRS; CDR2 reads YFSETQ. The CDR3 loop spans 17 amino acids. The V end was cut by 2 bases, the J end by 4 bases, with 21 bases between. In DNA, the CDR3 is TGCGCCAGCAGCTTTTCTTGGGGAAAGGGTGTTGGCACTGAAGCTTTCTTT. It is translated as CASSFSWGKGVGTEAFF. The variable domain in full, completed from reference TRBV5-1 and TRBJ1-1, reads KAGVTQTPRYLIKTRGQQVTLSCSPISGHRSVSWYQQTPGQGLQFLFEYFSETQRNKGNFPGRFSGRQFSNSRSEMNVSTLELGDSALYLCASSFSWGKGVGTEAFFGQGTRLTVV.

On this clone itself: Additional DNA sequences in this sample encode the identical CDR3. The chain links TRBV30 to TRBJ1-2; no clear D. The germline V gene encodes CDR1 GTSNPN and CDR2 SVGIG (reference sequence). V was pared by 4 bases and J by 3 bases, with 6 bases between. The CDR3 spans 11 residues. The CDR3 loop reads CAWNTDYGYTF. The DNA of the CDR3 is TGTGCCTGGAATACCGACTATGGCTACACCTTC.

V usage is TRBV29-1 and J usage is TRBJ2-5, with D uncertain. With 7 bases removed from V and 1 base from J, the gap between germline ends came to 13 bases. The CDR3 runs to 13 residues. Germline CDR1 reads SQVTM; CDR2 reads ANQGSEA. CDR3 sequence reads: CSARSKSQETQYF. Written as DNA, the CDR3 is TGCAGCGCCCGCAGTAAATCCCAAGAGACCCAGTACTTC.

V gene TRBV30 combines with J gene TRBJ1-1, with no clear D. The germline V and J ends were trimmed by 2 bases and 6 bases, with 10 bases remaining between them. Germline V gene lookup returns CDR1 GTSNPN and CDR2 SVGIG (reference sequence). The CDR3 sequence is 12 residues long. The CDR3 DNA follows: TGTGCCTGGAGTAGGCAAACAGCTGAAGCTTTCTTT. Translation: CAWSRQTAEAFF.

This clone showed up just once. V and J are TRBV5-1 and TRBJ2-2; D gene unclear. The CDR3 runs 16 residues. Between the trimmed V and J ends, which lost 6 bases and 1 base, there was a span of 16 bases. CDR1 and CDR2 from the germline V gene are SGHRS and YFSETQ. The CDR3 coding sequence is TGCGCCAGCACGCCCGAACCAGGCGGGAACACCGGGGAGCTGTTTTTT. Protein product: CASTPEPGGNTGELFF.

This chain connects TRBV18 to TRBJ1-1; a possible D gene is TRBD1 (5 bases). The CDR3 loop spans 15 amino acids. V was clipped by 4 bases and J by 5 bases, with 17 bases between them. The germline V gene encodes CDR1 KGHSH and CDR2 LQKENI. CDR3 coding DNA: TGTGCCAGCTCACTAGATGGTGGGGCGAAGACTGAAGCTTTCTTT. It translates to CASSLDGGAKTEAFF.

This clone came up a few times. The chain uses TRBV2 and TRBJ2-1; no clear D. Germline V gene sequence: CDR1 SNHLY, CDR2 FYNNEI. V shed 6 bases and J shed 10 bases, with 16 bases lying between them. The CDR3 loop spans 13 amino acids. This CDR3 is CASRETGPNEQFF. The CDR3 coding sequence is TGTGCCAGCAGGGAGACTGGGCCAAACGAGCAGTTCTTC. The full variable domain, rest sourced from reference TRBV2 and TRBJ2-1, is EPEVTQTPSHQVTQMGQEVILRCVPISNHLYFYWYRQILGQKVEFLVSFYNNEISEKSEIFDDQFSVERPDGSNFTLKIRSTKLEDSAMYFCASRETGPNEQFFGPGTRLTVL.

This chain uses TRBV29-1 with TRBJ1-5; D not resolved. Trimming took off 7 bases at V and 0 bases at J, with 7 bases between the two ends. The germline CDR1 and CDR2 sequences are SQVTM and ANQGSEA. The CDR3 is 12 amino acids. The CDR3 DNA reads TGCAGCGCACAGTATAGCAATCAGCCCCAGCATTTT. It codes for CSAQYSNQPQHF.

The genes are TRBV6-6 and TRBJ1-4, with 7 bases fitting TRBD1. The CDR3 runs to 14 residues. Germline V CDR1 and CDR2: MNHNY, SVGAGI (reference sequence). V lost 6 bases, J lost 7 bases, and 8 bases stayed unmatched. The CDR3 region is CASRFGTDVEKLFF. CDR3 nucleotide sequence: TGTGCCAGCAGGTTCGGGACAGACGTTGAAAAACTGTTTTTT.

This chain links TRBV7-2 with TRBJ2-3; no clear D. This CDR3 contains 11 residues. The V gene's germline CDR1 is SGHTA and CDR2 FQGNSA. V dropped 5 bases and J dropped 5 bases, with 5 bases sitting between them. The DNA for the CDR3 is TGTGCCAGCAGCCAAGGAGATACGCAGTATTTT. It specifies CASSQGDTQYF.

This sequence joins TRBV4-3 and TRBJ2-3; D ambiguous. Looked up from germline, CDR1 is LGHNA and CDR2 is YSLEER. V lost 1 base, J lost 6 bases, and 14 bases lay in between. The CDR3 has 15 residues. The CDR3: CASSQGPGHGDTQYF. The CDR3 DNA reads TGCGCCAGCAGCCAAGGTCCTGGGCACGGCGATACGCAGTATTTT.

The rearrangement joins TRBV5-6 to TRBJ2-5; 7 bases agree with TRBD2. The germline V gene encodes CDR1 SGHDT and CDR2 YYEEEE. After removal of 2 bases from V and 1 base from J, the junction contained 5 bases not matched to a gene. This CDR3 is 15 amino acids long. The CDR3 is CASSFGAGTQETQYF. The CDR3 coding sequence is TGTGCCAGCAGCTTCGGAGCGGGAACCCAAGAGACCCAGTACTTC.

CDR3 protein: CASQSLPYEQYF. The CDR3 DNA is TGTGCCAGCCAAAGTTTGCCCTACGAGCAGTACTTC. The genes are TRBV11-1 and TRBJ2-7; D gene ambiguous. V lost 8 bases to trimming and J lost 2 bases, with 10 bases between them. CDR3 length: 12 residues. Germline CDR1 and CDR2: SGHAT and FQDESV (reference sequence).

This clone was counted only a few times. V usage is TRBV27 and J usage is TRBJ1-2; a weak D match, TRBD1 (6 bases). The V end was cut by 8 bases, the J end by 7 bases, with 17 bases between. This CDR3 contains 13 residues. Germline-derived CDR1 and CDR2 are MNHEY and SMNVEV (reference sequence). This CDR3 is CASSFVQGSGYTF. In DNA form, the CDR3 reads TGTGCCAGCTCATTTGTACAGGGAAGTGGCTACACCTTC.

The genes are TRBV11-2 and TRBJ1-2; the match to TRBD1 covers 8 bases. The CDR3 consists of 15 residues. V trimming: 2 bases; J trimming: 4 bases; junction bases outside the gene matches: 6. Germline V gives CDR1 SGHAT, CDR2 FQNNGV. CDR3 in DNA: TGTGCCAGCAGCTTATCCCCAGGGGGCATCTATGGCTACACCTTC. Its protein is CASSLSPGGIYGYTF.

This clone is a singleton in its sample. This rearrangement joins TRBV25-1 to TRBJ1-2, with D perhaps TRBD1 (6 bases). Trimming removed 2 bases at V and 3 bases at J, with 10 bases between. Germline V CDR1 and CDR2: MGHDK, SYGVNS. The CDR3 covers 14 residues. The CDR3 nucleotides read TGTGCCAGCAGTGAAGGGGGGCGCTACTATGGCTACACCTTC. This gives the protein CASSEGGRYYGYTF.

This clone was observed a single time. The chain carries TRBV6-6 and TRBJ2-3; D not certain. The CDR3 covers 13 residues. The germline CDR1 and CDR2 sequences are MNHNY and SVGAGI (reference sequence). Trimming removed 7 bases from V and 2 bases from J, with 10 bases in between. The CDR3, as DNA: TGTGCCAGCACCGCACCGCTCACAGATACGCAGTATTTT. Translated, it gives CASTAPLTDTQYF.

The V gene is TRBV7-7, the J gene TRBJ2-1; 11 bases align to TRBD2. The CDR3 is 15 amino acids. Germline assignment: CDR1 SSHAT and CDR2 FNYEAQ (reference sequence). The V gene end was trimmed by 6 bases and the J gene end by 6 bases; junction bases not matched to a gene: 7. The CDR3 DNA sequence: TGTGCCAGCAGGATAGCGGGGGGGCGGTTCAATGAGCAGTTCTTC. It is translated as CASRIAGGRFNEQFF.

Of note for this clone: Other DNA sequences from this sample encode an identical CDR3 as well. The chain has TRBV30 and TRBJ2-3; D gene unclear. The germline gives CDR1 GTSNPN, CDR2 SVGIG (reference sequence). CDR3 length: 12 residues. Between the trimmed V and J ends, which lost 4 bases and 1 base, there was a span of 6 bases. CDR3 nucleotides: TGTGCCTGGACTCCAGGCACAGATACGCAGTATTTT. Its protein is CAWTPGTDTQYF.

The chain has TRBV5-1 and TRBJ2-7; TRBD2 agrees at 10 bases. CDR3 size: 15 residues. Germline CDR1 and CDR2: SGHRS and YFSETQ. V dropped 1 base and J dropped 0; count of bases not matched to a gene: 1. CDR3 sequence reads: CASSLTSGASYEQYF. The CDR3 DNA reads TGCGCCAGCAGCTTGACTAGCGGGGCCTCCTACGAGCAGTACTTC.